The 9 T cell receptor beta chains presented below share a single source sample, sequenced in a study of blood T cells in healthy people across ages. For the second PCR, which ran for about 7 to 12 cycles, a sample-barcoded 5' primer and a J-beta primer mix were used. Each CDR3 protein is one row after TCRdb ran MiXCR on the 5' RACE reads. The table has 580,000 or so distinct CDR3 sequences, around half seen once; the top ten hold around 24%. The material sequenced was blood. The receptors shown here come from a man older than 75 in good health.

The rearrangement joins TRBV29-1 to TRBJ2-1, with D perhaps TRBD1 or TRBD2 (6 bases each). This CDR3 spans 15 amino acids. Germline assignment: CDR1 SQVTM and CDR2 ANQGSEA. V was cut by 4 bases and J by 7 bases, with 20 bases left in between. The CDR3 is CSVGGGSTRGNEQFF. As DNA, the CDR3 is TGCAGCGTTGGAGGGGGGAGTACTAGAGGGAATGAGCAGTTCTTC.

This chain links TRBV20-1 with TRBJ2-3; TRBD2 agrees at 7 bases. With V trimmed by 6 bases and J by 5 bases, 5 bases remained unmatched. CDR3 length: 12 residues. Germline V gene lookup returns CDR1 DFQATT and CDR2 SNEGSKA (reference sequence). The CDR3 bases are TGCAGTGCCCTTCGGGGGGAAGATACGCAGTATTTT. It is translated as CSALRGEDTQYF.

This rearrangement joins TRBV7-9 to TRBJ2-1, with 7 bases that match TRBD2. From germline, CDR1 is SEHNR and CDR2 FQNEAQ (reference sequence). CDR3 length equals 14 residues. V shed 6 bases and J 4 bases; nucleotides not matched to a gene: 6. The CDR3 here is CASSPRERYNEQFF. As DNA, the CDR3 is TGTGCCAGCAGTCCGCGGGAGAGGTACAATGAGCAGTTCTTC.

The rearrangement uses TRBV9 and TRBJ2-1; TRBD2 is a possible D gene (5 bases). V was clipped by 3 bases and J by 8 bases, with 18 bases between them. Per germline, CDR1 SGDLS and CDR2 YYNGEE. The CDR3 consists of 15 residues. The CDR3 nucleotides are TGTGCCAGCAGCGCATCAATCGGCGGGCTTCATGAGCAGTTCTTC. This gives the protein CASSASIGGLHEQFF.

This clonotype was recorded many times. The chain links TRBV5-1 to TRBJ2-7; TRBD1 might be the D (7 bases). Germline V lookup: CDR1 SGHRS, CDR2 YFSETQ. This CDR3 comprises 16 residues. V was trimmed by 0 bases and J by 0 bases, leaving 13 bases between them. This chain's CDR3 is CASSLESQGGSYEQYF. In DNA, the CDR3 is TGCGCCAGCAGCTTGGAGAGCCAGGGGGGCTCCTACGAGCAGTACTTC.

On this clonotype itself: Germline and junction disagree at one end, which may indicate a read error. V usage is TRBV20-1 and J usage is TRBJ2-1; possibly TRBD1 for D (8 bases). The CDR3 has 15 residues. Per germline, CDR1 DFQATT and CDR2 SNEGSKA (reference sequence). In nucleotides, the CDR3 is TGCAGTGCTCAGGGGGCAGGGCGGGGGTACAATGAGCAGTTATTC. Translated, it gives CSAQGAGRGYNEQLF.

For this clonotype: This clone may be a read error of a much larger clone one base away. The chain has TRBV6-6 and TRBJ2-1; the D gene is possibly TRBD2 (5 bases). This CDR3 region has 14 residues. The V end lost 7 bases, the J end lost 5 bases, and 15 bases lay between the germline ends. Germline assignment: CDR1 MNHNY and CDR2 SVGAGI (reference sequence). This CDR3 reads CASTSGWSNNEQFF. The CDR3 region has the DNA TGTGCCAGCACCAGCGGATGGTCAAACAATGAGCAGTTCTTC.

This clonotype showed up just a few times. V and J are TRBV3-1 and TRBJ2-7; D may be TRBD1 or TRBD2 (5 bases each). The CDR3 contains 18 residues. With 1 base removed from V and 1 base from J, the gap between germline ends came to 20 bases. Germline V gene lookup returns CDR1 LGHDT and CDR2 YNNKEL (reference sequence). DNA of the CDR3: TGTGCCAGCAGCCAAGGGACAACCCGGGGCGGATCGTCCTACGAGCAGTACTTC. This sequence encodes CASSQGTTRGGSSYEQYF.

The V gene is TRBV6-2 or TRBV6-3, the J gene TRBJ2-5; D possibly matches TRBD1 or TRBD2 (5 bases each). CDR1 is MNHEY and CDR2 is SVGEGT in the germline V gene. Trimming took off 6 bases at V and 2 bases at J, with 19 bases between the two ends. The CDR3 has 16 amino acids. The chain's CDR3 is CASRTGTRSRQETQYF. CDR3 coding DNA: TGTGCCAGCAGAACCGGGACCCGAAGCCGTCAAGAGACCCAGTACTTC.